Shown below are 11 T cell receptor beta chains from a single sample sequenced in a study of blood T cells in healthy people across ages. Then a second PCR, running roughly 7 to 11 cycles, was carried out with a sample-barcoded 5' primer and a J-beta primer mix. One entry per CDR3 protein results from TCRdb running MiXCR on the 5' RACE reads. The sample shows about 1.8 million distinct CDR3 sequences, about 49% of them seen only once. The sequencing input was blood. The receptors were sampled from a woman in her forties in good health.

In this sample, this clonotype turned up a few times. The chain recombines TRBV11-2 with TRBJ2-7; the D gene could be TRBD1 or TRBD2 (5 bases each). V lost 4 bases to trimming and J lost 4 bases, with 23 bases between them. Germline CDR1 reads SGHAT; CDR2 reads FQNNGV. CDR3 length: 17 amino acids. Written as DNA, the CDR3 is TGTGCCAGCAGCTCGGAGTGGGGGAAGGTGAAGGGTTACGAGCAGTACTTC. Translation gives CASSSEWGKVKGYEQYF.

The chain carries TRBV7-2 and TRBJ2-5; 9 bases fit TRBD2. This CDR3 has 16 residues. The V and J ends lost 6 bases and 4 bases, in that order; junction bases with no gene match: 12. Germline values: CDR1 SGHTA, CDR2 FQGNSA. The CDR3 DNA reads TGTGCCAGCAGGCTAGCGGGGACTCGCCGGGCAGAGACCCAGTACTTC. Protein sequence: CASRLAGTRRAETQYF.

This clonotype came up a few times. The CDR3 DNA is TGTGCCAGCAACGAGGCAGGACTAGTAACAGATACGCAGTATTTT. Translating it yields CASNEAGLVTDTQYF. This rearrangement joins TRBV6-2 or TRBV6-3 to TRBJ2-3, with TRBD2 identical over 7 bases. Germline trimming cut 7 bases from V and 3 bases from J; bases unmatched to any gene: 10. The CDR3 loop spans 15 amino acids. Per germline, CDR1 MNHEY and CDR2 SVGEGT.

This clonotype has a handful of counts. V usage is TRBV24-1 and J usage is TRBJ2-5; TRBD1 aligns across 10 bases. CDR3 length: 13 amino acids. V was clipped by 9 bases and J by 3 bases; unmatched bases: 3. Germline V gene sequence: CDR1 KGHDR, CDR2 SFDVKD. CDR3 loop: CATRGQGEETQYF. CDR3 sequence (DNA): TGTGCCACCCGTGGACAGGGGGAAGAGACCCAGTACTTC.

The chain recombines TRBV27 with TRBJ2-3; D unclear. The V gene's germline CDR1 is MNHEY and CDR2 SMNVEV (reference sequence). The CDR3 is made up of 15 amino acids. V lost 4 bases and J 0 bases, leaving 11 bases between the germline ends. The CDR3 here is CASSSTIRSTDTQYF. The DNA for the CDR3 is TGTGCCAGCAGTTCAACTATTAGAAGCACAGATACGCAGTATTTT.

J is TRBJ1-6 and V is TRBV27; D not certain. V lost 2 bases and J 10 bases, leaving 12 bases between the germline ends. The CDR3 consists of 14 residues. Germline CDR1 is MNHEY and CDR2 is SMNVEV (reference sequence). CDR3 in amino acids: CASSLARLDSPLHF. For the CDR3, the DNA is TGTGCCAGCAGTTTAGCCAGATTGGACTCACCCCTCCACTTT.

Many counts were recorded for this clonotype. This chain connects TRBV20-1 to TRBJ1-4; 7 positions agree with TRBD1. The length of the CDR3 is 16 residues. Germline loops: CDR1 DFQATT, CDR2 SNEGSKA (reference sequence). V lost 5 bases, J lost 7 bases, and 16 bases stayed unmatched. This CDR3 is CSAGPPSGQKGEKLFF. Here the CDR3 DNA reads TGCAGTGCTGGTCCTCCTTCGGGACAGAAGGGTGAAAAACTGTTTTTT.

V and J are TRBV28 and TRBJ2-3; no clear D gene. CDR1 and CDR2 (germline): MDHEN, SYDVKM. The CDR3 is made up of 16 amino acids. V lost 6 bases, J lost 2 bases, and 18 bases lay in between. The chain's CDR3 is CASRSLRNPFTDTQYF. As DNA, the CDR3 is TGTGCCAGCAGAAGCCTCAGAAACCCGTTCACAGATACGCAGTATTTT.

This clonotype was seen ten or more times. This chain links TRBV5-5 with TRBJ2-3; D perhaps matches TRBD1 (6 bases). Germline V CDR1 and CDR2: SGHKS, YYEKEE (reference sequence). The CDR3 covers 14 residues. The V end lost 2 bases, the J end lost 0 bases, and 7 bases lay between the germline ends. DNA for the CDR3: TGTGCCAGCAGCTTTCAGGGGAGCACAGATACGCAGTATTTT. This codes for CASSFQGSTDTQYF.

The gene calls are TRBV28 and TRBJ2-4; TRBD1 matches 7 bases. The CDR3 spans 15 residues. From germline, CDR1 is MDHEN and CDR2 SYDVKM. Trimming cost V 3 bases and J 6 bases; bases outside gene matches: 8. The CDR3 protein is CASSFTGVLPNIQYF. The CDR3 nucleotides are TGTGCCAGCAGTTTCACAGGGGTACTGCCAAACATTCAGTACTTC.

The V call is TRBV4-1, the J call TRBJ2-5; possibly TRBD2 for D (7 bases). CDR3 length: 15 amino acids. The V and J ends lost 7 bases and 11 bases respectively, with 26 bases between them. Germline CDR1 and CDR2: MGHRA and YSYEKL. CDR3 in amino acids: CASTPEGGGRNEQYF. The DNA for the CDR3 is TGCGCCAGCACCCCTGAGGGGGGGGGCAGGAATGAGCAGTACTTC.